The next 5 T cell receptor beta chains were all read from a single sample in a study of regulatory T cells in long-lasting Graves disease. The time point here: newly diagnosed GD, antithyroid drugs for less than 3 months. Preparation of the TCR library used RNA extracted from PBMCs. With iRepertoire HTBI primers and Arm-PCR of CDR3 regions, TCR beta libraries were built. MiXCR, applied by TCRdb to the multiplex PCR reads, yields one record per CDR3 protein. The sample lists around 500,000 distinct CDR3 sequences; 12% were seen once. The same data also contributed to another study, on T cells in Graves' hyperthyroidism and ophthalmopathy.

Source: peripheral blood mononuclear cells (PBMCs), taken at new diagnosis, from a patient treated with antithyroid drugs. Receptors originate from a woman in her twenties or thirties with Graves disease.

In its sample, this clonotype was seen many times. The V gene is TRBV7-2, the J gene TRBJ2-1; 12 bases line up with TRBD2. With V trimmed by 5 bases and J by 8 bases, 7 bases remained unmatched. The CDR3 runs to 15 residues. CDR1 is SGHTA and CDR2 is FQGNSA in the germline V gene. CDR3 coding DNA: TGTGCCAGCAGCCCTAGCGGGAGGGCCTCGGATGAGCAGTTCTTC. It is translated as CASSPSGRASDEQFF.

This rearrangement joins TRBV19 to TRBJ2-7, with D maybe TRBD1 (5 bases). The germline V gene encodes CDR1 LNHDA and CDR2 SQIVND (reference sequence). Trimming took off 3 bases at V and 3 bases at J, with 15 bases between the two ends. The CDR3 is 15 residues long. The CDR3 loop is CASSIGRAGLYEQYF. CDR3 in DNA: TGTGCCAGTAGTATCGGCCGGGCAGGGCTCTACGAGCAGTACTTC.

For this clonotype: This likely stems from a read error, as it lies one base from a far larger clone. This sequence joins TRBV6-4 and TRBJ2-1; D may be TRBD2 (6 bases). The J call may be incorrect, as the DNA end agrees better with TRBJ2-5. Germline CDR1 and CDR2: MRHNA and SNTAGT. The CDR3 loop spans 16 amino acids. The CDR3 here is CASSYVGGWNRETQYF. DNA of the CDR3: TGTGCCAGCAGTTACGTGGGAGGATGGAACCGAGAGACCCAGTACTTC.

As regards this clonotype: Without the conserved terminal phenylalanine or tryptophan, this CDR3 likely stems from a read error. The V call is TRBV29-1, the J call TRBJ2-7; either TRBD1 or TRBD2 may fit D (5 bases each). In germline, CDR1 is SQVTM, CDR2 ANQGSEA. Between the trimmed V and J ends, which lost 5 bases and 3 bases, there was a span of 11 bases. The CDR3 length is 12 residues. The CDR3 is CSVRGPNYEQYS. DNA for the CDR3: TGCAGCGTTAGGGGACCGAACTACGAGCAGTACTCC.

The chain uses TRBV20-1 and TRBJ2-5; D gene ambiguous. Germline V CDR1 and CDR2: DFQATT, SNEGSKA (reference sequence). The CDR3 spans 14 residues. Trimming took 0 bases from V and 4 from J, leaving 12 bases between them. The CDR3 nucleotides read TGCAGTGCTAGAGATCCTCGGGTGGGAGAGACCCAGTACTTC. Amino acid sequence: CSARDPRVGETQYF.